The T cell receptor (beta chain) described here comes from a study of prognosis after radiotherapy for stage I lung cancer. Study as a whole: It was considered that all non-small cell lung cancer patients were medically inoperable.

Multiplex PCR, run in two rounds, amplified TCR beta CDR3 from genomic DNA. Amplification during the initial PCR round employed primers specific to each TRBV and TRBJ gene. Primers of the universal type were employed in the second round of PCR. One entry per CDR3 protein, called by TCRdb with MiXCR from the multiplex PCR reads. The data hold roughly 13,000 distinct CDR3 sequences, with 37% observed a single time. Study-wide results and caveats: In patients with versus without metastases, TRBV and TRBJ gene usage reportedly differed. Stereotactic body radiation therapy was followed by fewer unique TCR clones, median roughly 10,000 versus 7,000.

This clonotype is labeled medium-sized. The antigen remains undetermined. The TCR was taken from a donor over 45 with non-small cell lung cancer. The starting material was PBMCs, obtained before or after stereotactic body radiation therapy (not recorded which).

The CDR3 region is CSAAPTGTYEQYF. The CDR3 coding sequence is TGCAGTGCTGCCCCGACAGGCACCTACGAGCAGTACTTC. V gene TRBV20-1 combines with J gene TRBJ2-7; D might be TRBD1 (6 bases). The V end was cut by 5 bases, the J end by 2 bases, with 13 bases between. CDR1 and CDR2 from the germline V gene are DFQATT and SNEGSKA (reference sequence). The CDR3 runs to 13 residues.